This note documents a single TCR beta chain sequence. The data stem from a study of blood T cell repertoires in COVID-19. Repertoires were generated with immunoSEQ multiplex PCR, while TCRdb's copy carries only in-frame clones and drops some. The table records about 360,000 clones, approximately 89% of them present only once. This CDR3 comprises 14 residues. V was clipped by 2 bases and J by 3 bases; unmatched bases: 4. Looked up from germline, CDR1 is SGHRS and CDR2 is YFSETQ. Those enrolled, adults aged about 18 to 89 years, came from about two dozen US areas. Participant reports of clinical history set cohort assignment. Resolution of symptoms, clearance, or two negative PCRs was present in recovered Cohort 3 donors.

Source material: PBMCs or T cells enriched from blood (not recorded which). V and J are TRBV5-1 and TRBJ2-7; TRBD1 aligns across 8 bases. This TCR came from a man aged 30 to 39 who had recovered from COVID-19. CDR3 in amino acids: CASSFGDRGYEQYF. The CDR3 region has the DNA TGCGCCAGCAGCTTCGGAGACAGGGGCTACGAGCAGTACTTC.